One sample yielded the 14 T cell receptor beta chains listed below, sequenced in a study of blood T cell repertoires in COVID-19. Only in-frame clones appear in the TCRdb table, and some are missing; sequencing was by immunoSEQ multiplex PCR. The data show about 140,000 clones, 65% to 80% seen once. The specimen sequenced was peripheral blood. Receptor source: a man older than 75 with acute or convalescent COVID-19.

This chain uses TRBV7-2 with TRBJ1-4; possible D gene TRBD1, 5 bases. Trimming stripped 8 bases from V and 3 bases from J, with 16 bases between. The germline V gene has CDR1 SGHTA and CDR2 FQGNSA. The CDR3 is made up of 15 amino acids. The CDR3 reads CASAEATVSNEKLFF. Here the CDR3 DNA reads TGTGCCAGCGCCGAGGCGACAGTCTCTAATGAAAAACTGTTTTTT.

The chain couples TRBV6-2 or TRBV6-3 to TRBJ2-5; possibly TRBD1 for D (7 bases). V lost 6 bases, J lost 7 bases, and 21 bases lay in between. CDR1 and CDR2 (germline): MNHEY, SVGEGT. The CDR3 contains 15 residues. CDR3 DNA sequence: TGTGCCAGCAGCACCATTAGACAGGGACTGGCGACCCAGTACTTC. Its protein product is CASSTIRQGLATQYF.

The chain uses TRBV19 and TRBJ2-3; no clear D gene. Germline CDR1 LNHDA, CDR2 SQIVND (reference sequence). Trimming left V 0 bases short and J 2 bases short, with 6 bases between. CDR3 length: 14 residues. CDR3 DNA sequence: TGTGCCAGTAGTATAGAGCGGCACACAGATACGCAGTATTTT. As protein: CASSIERHTDTQYF.

The chain combines TRBV7-6 with TRBJ2-1, with TRBD1 identical over 9 bases. With V trimmed by 2 bases and J by 4 bases, 6 bases remained unmatched. Germline V gene lookup returns CDR1 SGHVS and CDR2 FNYEAQ. CDR3 length equals 16 residues. This chain's CDR3 is CASSLIGGQGYNEQFF. Written as DNA, the CDR3 is TGTGCCAGCAGCTTAATAGGAGGACAGGGGTACAATGAGCAGTTCTTC.

The chain has TRBV7-3 and TRBJ1-6, with a weak D call TRBD1 (6 bases). In germline, CDR1 is SGHTA, CDR2 FQGTGA. CDR3 size: 14 residues. Trimming removed 5 bases at V and 10 bases at J, with 15 bases between. The CDR3 sequence: CASSKGGAGSPLHF. DNA of the CDR3: TGTGCCAGCAGCAAAGGGGGGGCCGGGTCACCCCTCCACTTT.

The chain recombines TRBV4-3 with TRBJ1-5, with D maybe TRBD1 (5 bases). Germline CDR1 is LGHNA and CDR2 is YSLEER. Trimming left V 3 bases short and J 3 bases short, with 9 bases between. CDR3 length: 14 residues. CDR3 nucleotides: TGCGCCAGCAGCCACCGGGGGGTCAATCAGCCCCAGCATTTT. The encoded protein is CASSHRGVNQPQHF.

The chain employs TRBV7-3 and TRBJ2-1; 9 nucleotides agree with TRBD2. The CDR3 consists of 15 residues. V lost 3 bases, J lost 10 bases, and 10 bases stayed unmatched. Per germline, CDR1 SGHTA and CDR2 FQGTGA. The CDR3 DNA reads TGTGCCAGCAGCTTCATAGCGGGGGCCCTCGGGGAGCAGTTCTTC. Translating gives CASSFIAGALGEQFF.

This clone was seen more than once but under ten times. The chain is built from TRBV3-1 (or the pseudogene TRBV3-2) and TRBJ1-2; D might be TRBD1 (5 bases). The germline V and J ends were trimmed by 4 bases and 7 bases, with 13 bases remaining between them. CDR1 is LGHDT, CDR2 YNNKEL, per germline (reference sequence). The CDR3 is made up of 13 amino acids. CDR3 in DNA: TGTGCCAGCAGCCCTTTGGGGCAGGCTGGCTACACCTTC. Translated, it gives CASSPLGQAGYTF.

The chain uses TRBV4-2 and TRBJ2-1; the match to TRBD1 covers 10 bases. In germline, CDR1 is LGHNA, CDR2 YNFKEQ. The CDR3 has 15 amino acids. Trimming removed 4 bases from V and 3 bases from J; junction bases left unmatched: 3. The CDR3 DNA sequence: TGTGCCAGCAGCCCGCGGACAGGGGGCTACAATGAGCAGTTCTTC. It encodes CASSPRTGGYNEQFF.

The rearrangement links TRBV18 to TRBJ2-7, with a weak D call TRBD1 (6 bases). Trimming removed 4 bases at V and 4 bases at J, with 23 bases between. This CDR3 contains 17 residues. Germline V lookup: CDR1 KGHSH, CDR2 LQKENI. Here the CDR3 reads CASSLGANRVEGYEQYF. The CDR3 bases are TGTGCCAGCTCACTGGGAGCAAACAGGGTTGAAGGATACGAGCAGTACTTC.

The V call is TRBV9, the J call TRBJ1-2; D is unclear. V was shortened by 0 bases and J by 8 bases, with 20 bases between the two germline ends. Germline CDR1 is SGDLS and CDR2 is YYNGEE. The CDR3 extends over 16 amino acids. The CDR3 spells CASSVAGQMWPGGYTF. In DNA form, the CDR3 reads TGTGCCAGCAGCGTAGCTGGGCAGATGTGGCCTGGAGGCTACACCTTC.

The table lists this clone with a count of one. V usage is TRBV5-1 and J usage is TRBJ2-2, with 7 bases identical to TRBD2. This CDR3 spans 17 amino acids. Trimming cost V 4 bases and J 1 base; bases outside gene matches: 10. Germline CDR1 is SGHRS and CDR2 is YFSETQ. In DNA, the CDR3 is TGCGCCAGCAGCCCAGTTAGTGGCGGGGGGAACACCGGGGAGCTGTTTTTT. This gives the protein CASSPVSGGGNTGELFF. The entire variable domain, with the rest obtained from reference TRBV5-1 and TRBJ2-2, is as follows: KAGVTQTPRYLIKTRGQQVTLSCSPISGHRSVSWYQQTPGQGLQFLFEYFSETQRNKGNFPGRFSGRQFSNSRSEMNVSTLELGDSALYLCASSPVSGGGNTGELFFGEGSRLTVL.

The rearrangement joins TRBV7-2 to TRBJ2-1; possibly TRBD2 for D (5 bases). Germline CDR1 and CDR2: SGHTA and FQGNSA. The CDR3 length is 15 residues. V was pared by 5 bases and J by 4 bases, with 15 bases between. The CDR3 loop reads CASSPDSLGYNEQFF. For the CDR3, the DNA is TGTGCCAGCAGCCCGGACTCTCTCGGGTACAATGAGCAGTTCTTC.

This clone was found a few times. The DNA of the CDR3 is TGTGCTAGTGCCAGGGACAGACCAGATACGCAGTATTTT. Its translation is CASARDRPDTQYF. This chain links TRBV12-5 with TRBJ2-3; the match to TRBD1 covers 7 bases. This CDR3 has 13 amino acids. Trimming at V came to 7 bases and at J to 4 bases, leaving 5 bases not matched to a gene. Looked up from germline, CDR1 is LGHNT and CDR2 is FRNRAP.